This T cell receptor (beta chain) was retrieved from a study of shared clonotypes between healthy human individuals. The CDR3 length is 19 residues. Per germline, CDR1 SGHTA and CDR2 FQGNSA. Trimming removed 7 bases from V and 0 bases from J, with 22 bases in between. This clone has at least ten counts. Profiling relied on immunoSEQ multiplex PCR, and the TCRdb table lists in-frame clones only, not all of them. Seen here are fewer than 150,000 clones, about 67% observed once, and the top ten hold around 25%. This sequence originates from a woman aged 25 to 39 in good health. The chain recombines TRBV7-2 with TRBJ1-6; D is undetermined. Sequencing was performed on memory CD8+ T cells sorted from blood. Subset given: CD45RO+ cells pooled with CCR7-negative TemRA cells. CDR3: CASKPGEWRLSSYNSPLHF. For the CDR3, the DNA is TGTGCCAGCAAGCCCGGCGAGTGGCGGCTTAGCTCCTATAATTCACCCCTCCACTTT.